The rows below give T cell receptor beta chains drawn from one sample of a study of T cells in Graves' hyperthyroidism and ophthalmopathy. Each CDR3 protein is one row after TCRdb ran MiXCR on the multiplex PCR reads. The data show 350,000 or so distinct CDR3 sequences, under 25% seen once. Input material: blood. All receptors derive from a woman in her forties or fifties with Graves' hyperthyroidism. The CDR3 runs from the conserved cysteine through the conserved F or W. The order of the fields is D gene, J gene, V gene, clone size, CDR3 DNA, CDR3 protein. A D gene is named only where the DNA matches it firmly. Clone size is shown for a subset of rows, as once, few, many or a class of expanded clone.

D: -
J: TRBJ2-5
V: TRBV19
size: few
DNA: TGTGCCAGTAGTGTCGCCGTGGGCCCACAAGAGACCCAGTACTTC
CDR3: CASSVAVGPQETQYF

D: -
J: TRBJ1-2
V: TRBV24-1
size: many
DNA: TGTGCCACCAGTGAAGCAGCTAACTATGGCTACACCTTC
CDR3: CATSEAANYGYTF

D: -
J: TRBJ1-3
V: TRBV6-1
size: many
DNA: TGTGCCAGCAGCCCCGGACAGCCTAACTCTGGAAACACCATATATTTT
CDR3: CASSPGQPNSGNTIYF

D: -
J: TRBJ2-3
V: TRBV6-1
size: -
DNA: TGTGCCAGCAGTAAGACGGCGCTCAGCACAGATACGCAGTATTTT
CDR3: CASSKTALSTDTQYF

D: TRBD1
J: TRBJ1-5
V: TRBV28
size: -
DNA: TGTGCCAGCAGTTTCGGGACAGGGAGCAATCAGCCCCAGCATTTT
CDR3: CASSFGTGSNQPQHF

D: TRBD1
J: TRBJ1-3
V: TRBV2
size: -
DNA: TGTGCCAGCAGTGGGACGGACAGGGGGAACACCATATATTTT
CDR3: CASSGTDRGNTIYF

D: TRBD1
J: TRBJ2-7
V: TRBV9
size: few
DNA: TGTGCCAGCAGCGTAGATCCCTCAGGGGGTGGCGAGCAGTACTTC
CDR3: CASSVDPSGGGEQYF

D: -
J: TRBJ1-6
V: TRBV5-6
size: -
DNA: TGTGCCAGCAGCTTGGCCCCGACCGGGACGGTTTCACCCCTCCACTTT
CDR3: CASSLAPTGTVSPLHF

D: TRBD2
J: TRBJ2-3
V: TRBV7-3
size: once
DNA: TGTGCCAGCAGCTTATTGGGGCGGGAGGGCCGAGGTACGCAGTATTTT
CDR3: CASSLLGREGRGTQYF

D: TRBD2
J: TRBJ2-5
V: TRBV19
size: many
DNA: TGTGCCAGTAGTACCGGACTAGCGGGGCAAGAGACCCAGTACTTC
CDR3: CASSTGLAGQETQYF

D: TRBD2
J: TRBJ2-7
V: TRBV10-3
size: many
DNA: TGTGCCACCCAGACTAGCTTTATTTTTTACGAGCAGTACTTC
CDR3: CATQTSFIFYEQYF

D: TRBD1
J: TRBJ2-2
V: TRBV24-1
size: many
DNA: TGTGCCACCAGTGCTACAGGGGCCGGGGAGCTGTTTTTT
CDR3: CATSATGAGELFF

D: TRBD1
J: TRBJ2-5
V: TRBV27
size: many
DNA: TGTGCCAGCAGTCTTACCGGGACAGGGGTTAGAGAACAGTACTTC
CDR3: CASSLTGTGVREQYF

D: TRBD1
J: TRBJ1-1
V: TRBV6-5
size: few
DNA: TGTGCCAGCAGTTACTTGGACAGGGTGAACACTGAAGCTTTCTTT
CDR3: CASSYLDRVNTEAFF

D: TRBD1
J: TRBJ1-1
V: TRBV10-3
size: many
DNA: TGTGCCATCGGACGACAGGGTAACACTGAAGCTTTCTTT
CDR3: CAIGRQGNTEAFF

D: -
J: TRBJ1-3
V: TRBV6-1
size: -
DNA: TGTGCCAGCAGGGTCTCGGGGGCTGGAAACACCATATATTTT
CDR3: CASRVSGAGNTIYF

D: TRBD2
J: TRBJ2-1
V: TRBV2
size: many
DNA: TGTGCCAGCAGTGAAGCGGGCCTAGCGGACTACAATGAGCAGTTCTTC
CDR3: CASSEAGLADYNEQFF

D: -
J: TRBJ2-1
V: TRBV10-1
size: few
DNA: TGCGCCAGCAGTGAGTACGGGGGGCTCTACAATGAGCAGTTCTTC
CDR3: CASSEYGGLYNEQFF

D: -
J: TRBJ2-7
V: TRBV28
size: many
DNA: TGTGCCAGCAGTACCCGGGGGTTGCAGTACTTC
CDR3: CASSTRGLQYF

D: TRBD2
J: TRBJ2-2
V: TRBV10-3
size: -
DNA: TGTGCCATCAGTTTAGCCGGGACTAGTCGCACCGGGGAGCTGTTTTTT
CDR3: CAISLAGTSRTGELFF

D: -
J: TRBJ1-4
V: TRBV5-5
size: -
DNA: TGTGCCAGCAGCCAAGGGACGCGGCTTGAAAAACTGTTTTTT
CDR3: CASSQGTRLEKLFF

D: TRBD1
J: TRBJ2-2
V: TRBV7-9
size: -
DNA: TGTGCCAGCAGCTTATGGGGACAGGGGCCCGGGGAGCTGTTTTTT
CDR3: CASSLWGQGPGELFF

D: TRBD1
J: TRBJ1-2
V: TRBV20-1
size: few
DNA: TGCAGTGCTAGAGAGGCAGGGGGCGGGTATGGCTACACCTTC
CDR3: CSAREAGGGYGYTF

D: -
J: TRBJ2-1
V: TRBV5-5
size: few
DNA: TGTGCCAGCAGCTACGACGTCTCCCTATGGTCCTACAATGAGCAGTTCTTC
CDR3: CASSYDVSLWSYNEQFF

D: TRBD2
J: TRBJ2-7
V: TRBV27
size: -
DNA: TGTGCCAGCAGGCCCGGGACTAGCGATTACGAGCAGTACTTC
CDR3: CASRPGTSDYEQYF

D: TRBD1
J: TRBJ1-5
V: TRBV7-2
size: -
DNA: TGTGCCAGCAGCTCCCGGACAGGCAATAAGCCCCAGCATTTT
CDR3: CASSSRTGNKPQHF

D: TRBD1
J: TRBJ2-5
V: TRBV7-8
size: many
DNA: TGTGCCAGCAGCACTCCGGGACAGGGGATCCAAGAGACCCAGTACTTC
CDR3: CASSTPGQGIQETQYF

D: -
J: TRBJ1-5
V: TRBV10-3
size: few
DNA: TGTGCCATCAGTGAGTTGGGGGGTAAAGAGAGAATTCAGCATTTT
CDR3: CAISELGGKERIQHF

D: -
J: TRBJ2-5
V: TRBV7-2
size: many
DNA: TGTGCCAGCAGCTTAGGGGGGACCCTCCAAGAGACCCAGTACTTC
CDR3: CASSLGGTLQETQYF

D: -
J: TRBJ2-7
V: TRBV2
size: -
DNA: TGTGCCAGCAGGAGCGGACTCTACGAGCAGTACTTC
CDR3: CASRSGLYEQYF

D: -
J: TRBJ1-1
V: TRBV20-1
size: -
DNA: TGCAGTGCTAGAGTAGGTTTGGGCACTGAAGCTTTCTTT
CDR3: CSARVGLGTEAFF

D: -
J: TRBJ2-3
V: TRBV11-2
size: -
DNA: TGTGCCAGCAGCTTAGTAGGGAGAGTCGGTACGCAGTATTTT
CDR3: CASSLVGRVGTQYF

D: TRBD2
J: TRBJ2-3
V: TRBV6-4
size: -
DNA: TGTGCCAGCAAAGCTAGCGGGGTCACAGATACGCAGTATTTT
CDR3: CASKASGVTDTQYF

D: TRBD2
J: TRBJ2-1
V: TRBV7-3
size: -
DNA: TGTGCCAGCAGGTCTAGCGGGGGGGCGAGTGAGCAGTTCTTC
CDR3: CASRSSGGASEQFF

D: -
J: TRBJ2-5
V: TRBV20-1
size: many
DNA: TGCAGTGCTAGGCAGTCGCAAGAGACCCAGTACTTC
CDR3: CSARQSQETQYF

D: -
J: TRBJ2-7
V: TRBV20-1
size: few
DNA: TGCAGTGCTAGAGACGGACGGGCGCTCGAGCAGTACTTC
CDR3: CSARDGRALEQYF

D: -
J: TRBJ1-6
V: TRBV28
size: -
DNA: TGTGCCAGCAGTTTAGCGGGCAATAATTCACCCCTCCACTTT
CDR3: CASSLAGNNSPLHF

D: TRBD2
J: TRBJ2-2
V: TRBV9
size: few
DNA: TGTGCCAGCAGCGTAGAACTAGCGGGGGTGAACACCGGGGAGCTGTTTTTT
CDR3: CASSVELAGVNTGELFF

D: TRBD1
J: TRBJ1-2
V: TRBV28
size: -
DNA: TGTGCCAGCCGCAATCCCGGGACAGGGGGCGACAACTATGGCTACACCTTC
CDR3: CASRNPGTGGDNYGYTF

D: -
J: TRBJ2-5
V: TRBV5-1
size: many
DNA: TGTGCCAGCAGCTTAGCCCAAGAGACCCAGTACTTC
CDR3: CASSLAQETQYF

D: TRBD2
J: TRBJ2-1
V: TRBV19
size: -
DNA: TGTGCCAGTAGTATAGACCAGCGGGGGTTAACCTACAATGAGCAGTTCTTC
CDR3: CASSIDQRGLTYNEQFF

D: TRBD2
J: TRBJ2-3
V: TRBV11-3
size: many
DNA: TGTGCCAGCAGCTTCAAAACACTAGCGGGAGGCACAGATACGCAGTATTTT
CDR3: CASSFKTLAGGTDTQYF

D: TRBD1
J: TRBJ2-7
V: TRBV28
size: many
DNA: TGTGCCAGCAGTTTCCGAGTCCTCCGGGACAGGGCCTACGAGCAGTACTTC
CDR3: CASSFRVLRDRAYEQYF

D: -
J: TRBJ2-1
V: TRBV11-2
size: few
DNA: TGTGCCAGCAGCGCCGTGGGGGGCGAGCAGTTCTTC
CDR3: CASSAVGGEQFF

D: TRBD2
J: TRBJ2-3
V: TRBV7-2
size: -
DNA: TGTGCCAGCAGCCTTAGCGGGGGGAGCCGCACAGATACGCAGTATTTT
CDR3: CASSLSGGSRTDTQYF

D: TRBD2
J: TRBJ2-5
V: TRBV30
size: many
DNA: TGTGCCTGGAGTTGGGGGGGGGAATCCCAGTACTTC
CDR3: CAWSWGGESQYF

D: -
J: TRBJ2-2
V: TRBV2
size: -
DNA: TGTGCCAGCAGTGCTCAGGGCAGCGCGAACACCGGGGAGCTGTTTTTT
CDR3: CASSAQGSANTGELFF

D: TRBD2
J: TRBJ2-2
V: TRBV19
size: -
DNA: TGTGCCAGTAGACCGGGCCTAGCGGGGGTTACCGGGGAGCTGTTTTTT
CDR3: CASRPGLAGVTGELFF

D: -
J: TRBJ2-1
V: TRBV7-8
size: many
DNA: TGTGCCAGCAGCTTAGAAGATGGCAGGGTGAATGAGCAGTTCTTC
CDR3: CASSLEDGRVNEQFF

D: TRBD2
J: TRBJ2-1
V: TRBV2
size: many
DNA: TGTGCCAGCAGGCTAACTAGCGGGCAGTTCTTC
CDR3: CASRLTSGQFF

D: TRBD2
J: TRBJ2-5
V: TRBV20-1
size: few
DNA: TGCAGTGCTAGGCTCGGGAGGTTAGAGACCCAGTACTTC
CDR3: CSARLGRLETQYF

D: -
J: TRBJ2-2
V: TRBV29-1
size: few
DNA: TGCAGCGTTGAAGATGCCAGGGGTACCGGGGAGCTGTTTTTT
CDR3: CSVEDARGTGELFF

D: -
J: TRBJ2-5
V: TRBV12-3/TRBV12-4
size: few
DNA: TGTGCCAGCAGGGTCAGGGGCCACCAAGAGACCCAGTACTTC
CDR3: CASRVRGHQETQYF

D: -
J: TRBJ2-7
V: TRBV13
size: many
DNA: TGTGCCAGCAGCATGGGGACGCCGAACTACGAGCAGTACTTC
CDR3: CASSMGTPNYEQYF

D: -
J: TRBJ2-7
V: TRBV27
size: -
DNA: TGTGCCAGCAAAGAACAGGGCCGGCACAATGAGCAGTACTTC
CDR3: CASKEQGRHNEQYF

D: -
J: TRBJ1-3
V: TRBV13
size: few
DNA: TGTGCCAGCAGCTTAGGGCCGCGGGGTGGAAACACCATATATTTT
CDR3: CASSLGPRGGNTIYF

D: TRBD1
J: TRBJ1-1
V: TRBV6-1
size: -
DNA: TGTGCCAGCAGTCACGGACAGGGCGAAGGAACTGAAGCTTTCTTT
CDR3: CASSHGQGEGTEAFF

D: -
J: TRBJ2-7
V: TRBV9
size: few
DNA: TGTGCCAGCAGCGTAGGCAGCGGAACCTCCTACGAGCAGTACTTC
CDR3: CASSVGSGTSYEQYF

D: -
J: TRBJ2-1
V: TRBV7-7
size: many
DNA: TGTGCTAGCAGCTTAGGAGGGACCAATGAGCAGTTCTTC
CDR3: CASSLGGTNEQFF